Listed below are T cell receptor beta chains from one sample, sequenced in a study of T cell responses to AZD1222 COVID-19 vaccine. The assay was immunoSEQ multiplex PCR, and TCRdb's table has in-frame clones only and misses some. The sample contains about 100,000 clones, 70% to 90% of which appear only once. The sample was peripheral blood, taken on day 0 of AZD1222 vaccination. These TCRs come from an adult in good health. CDR3s include the opening cysteine and the closing phenylalanine or tryptophan. A D gene is named only where the DNA matches it firmly. The size of a clone is reported for some rows only, either as once, few or many, or as a class for expanded clones.

D	V	J	size	CDR3	DNA
NA	TRBV7-9	TRBJ2-3	NA	CASSSLIGLAPTDTQYF	TGTGCCAGCAGCTCCTTGATCGGGCTAGCGCCCACAGATACGCAGTATTTT
TRBD2	TRBV18	TRBJ2-3	NA	CASSPLIAGEGTDTQYF	TGTGCCAGCTCACCACTTATAGCGGGAGAGGGAACAGATACGCAGTATTTT
TRBD2	TRBV6-5	TRBJ2-7	NA	CASSLGLGDYEQYF	TGTGCCAGCAGCCTCGGACTAGGGGACTACGAGCAGTACTTC
TRBD1	TRBV14	TRBJ1-2	NA	CASSRRTGAGNYGYTF	TGTGCCAGCAGCCGAAGGACAGGGGCCGGGAACTATGGCTACACCTTC
NA	TRBV28	TRBJ2-5	NA	CASSLGATNNQETQYF	TGTGCCAGCAGTTTAGGGGCCACCAACAACCAAGAGACCCAGTACTTC
NA	TRBV27	TRBJ2-1	NA	CASSFAGNEQFF	TGTGCCAGCAGTTTTGCAGGCAATGAGCAGTTCTTC
TRBD1	TRBV6-6	TRBJ1-6	once	CASTGQGANSPLHF	TGTGCCAGCACCGGACAGGGGGCCAATTCACCCCTCCACTTT
TRBD1	TRBV6-6	TRBJ1-2	NA	CATNTGVANYGYTF	TGTGCCACCAATACAGGGGTAGCTAACTATGGCTACACCTTC
TRBD2	TRBV19	TRBJ2-5	once	CASSMLGLAEQETQYF	TGTGCCAGTAGTATGTTGGGACTAGCGGAACAAGAGACCCAGTACTTC
TRBD1	TRBV2	TRBJ1-2	NA	CASSVSLTGDSGYTF	TGTGCCAGCAGTGTTTCTCTTACAGGGGACTCCGGCTACACCTTC
TRBD2	TRBV7-9	TRBJ2-7	NA	CASSAQLAGVYEQYF	TGTGCCAGCAGCGCCCAACTAGCGGGAGTTTACGAGCAGTACTTC
TRBD1	TRBV24-1	TRBJ2-5	NA	CATSGQHQETQYF	TGTGCCACCTCGGGACAGCACCAAGAGACCCAGTACTTC
TRBD2	TRBV20-1	TRBJ2-7	few	CSSEREGFF	TGCAGTTCAGAGCGGGAGGGCTTCTTC
NA	TRBV19	TRBJ2-3	NA	CASSSLDLREDTQYF	TGTGCCAGTAGTTCCTTGGACCTTCGGGAGGATACGCAGTATTTT
NA	TRBV7-4	TRBJ1-5	few	CASSLDGNQPQHF	TGTGCCAGCAGCTTAGACGGCAATCAGCCCCAGCATTTT
NA	TRBV27	TRBJ2-1	NA	CASSLSVVRDYNEQFF	TGTGCCAGCAGTTTATCCGTTGTACGAGACTACAATGAGCAGTTCTTC
TRBD1	TRBV27	TRBJ2-7	NA	CASSPGTGRLTYEQHF	TGTGCCAGCAGTCCCGGGACAGGGCGGTTAACCTACGAGCAGCACTTC
NA	TRBV4-3	TRBJ2-7	NA	CASSQDMRDSYEQYF	TGCGCCAGCAGCCAAGATATGCGGGACTCCTACGAGCAGTACTTC
NA	TRBV4-2	TRBJ2-7	NA	CASSQDSTANTYEQYF	TGTGCCAGCAGCCAAGATAGTACAGCAAACACCTACGAGCAGTACTTC
TRBD1	TRBV18	TRBJ1-4	NA	CASSPKDRSDEKLFF	TGTGCCAGCTCACCGAAGGACAGGAGTGATGAAAAACTGTTTTTT
TRBD2	TRBV5-1	TRBJ2-3	NA	CASSLASGSFSDTQYF	TGCGCCAGCAGCTTGGCTAGCGGGAGTTTTTCAGATACGCAGTATTTT
NA	TRBV5-1	TRBJ1-1	NA	CASSLAGGSNTEAFF	TGCGCCAGCAGCTTGGCCGGGGGGTCGAACACTGAAGCTTTCTTT
TRBD1	TRBV6-5	TRBJ2-7	NA	CASPGQGTYEQYF	TGTGCCAGCCCGGGACAGGGAACATACGAGCAGTACTTC
NA	TRBV6-2/TRBV6-3	TRBJ1-5	once	CASSRPAGVSNQPQHF	TGTGCCAGCAGCCGCCCGGCGGGGGTGAGCAATCAGCCCCAGCATTTT
TRBD1	TRBV28	TRBJ1-1	once	CASSSGGTEAFF	TGTGCCAGCAGTTCAGGGGGCACTGAAGCTTTCTTT
NA	TRBV7-8	TRBJ1-1	NA	CASSLSKGEAFF	TGTGCCAGCAGCTTAAGTAAGGGGGAGGCTTTCTTT
TRBD2	TRBV10-3	TRBJ2-5	NA	CAISEPLGLAGDETQYF	TGTGCCATCAGTGAGCCGTTGGGACTAGCGGGAGACGAGACCCAGTACTTC
TRBD1	TRBV4-1	TRBJ2-3	NA	CASSLRDRGEDTQYF	TGCGCCAGCAGCCTCCGGGACAGGGGGGAAGATACGCAGTATTTT
NA	TRBV5-5	TRBJ1-1	NA	CASSLEEGRYTEAFF	TGTGCCAGCAGCTTGGAAGAGGGTAGGTACACTGAAGCTTTCTTT
TRBD1	TRBV11-2	TRBJ1-1	NA	CASSSLGQGRSNTEAFF	TGTGCCAGCAGCTCACTTGGACAGGGAAGGTCGAACACTGAAGCTTTCTTT
TRBD1	TRBV27	TRBJ1-5	once	CASLGWETGDLNQPQHF	TGTGCCAGCCTGGGTTGGGAGACAGGGGACCTCAATCAGCCCCAGCATTTT
NA	TRBV11-1	TRBJ2-3	once	CASSPPGSKDTQYF	TGTGCCAGCAGCCCCCCGGGGAGTAAAGATACGCAGTATTTT
NA	TRBV7-3	TRBJ1-1	NA	CASSTGRDTEAFF	TGTGCCAGCAGCACGGGTAGGGACACTGAAGCTTTCTTT
TRBD2	TRBV3-1/TRBV3-2	TRBJ2-1	few	CASSLRGLAAENEQFF	TGTGCCAGCAGCCTCCGGGGACTAGCGGCGGAGAATGAGCAGTTCTTC
NA	TRBV18	TRBJ1-4	NA	CASSQVNGQEKLFF	TGTGCCAGCTCACAAGTGAATGGGCAGGAAAAACTGTTTTTT
NA	TRBV20-1	TRBJ1-5	NA	CSASMAGGSNQPQHF	TGCAGTGCTAGTATGGCCGGAGGAAGCAATCAGCCCCAGCATTTT
NA	TRBV3-1/TRBV3-2	TRBJ2-1	NA	CASSVGFHNEQFF	TGTGCCAGCAGTGTAGGATTCCACAATGAGCAGTTCTTC
TRBD1	TRBV7-8	TRBJ1-2	once	CASSGTVNYGYTF	TGTGCCAGCAGCGGGACAGTTAACTATGGCTACACCTTC
TRBD1	TRBV4-1	TRBJ1-2	NA	CASSHGQVSSGYTF	TGCGCCAGCAGCCACGGACAGGTTTCTAGTGGCTACACCTTC
NA	TRBV4-3	TRBJ2-1	NA	CASSQGPASNEQFF	TGCGCCAGCAGCCAAGGGCCGGCCTCCAATGAGCAGTTCTTC
NA	TRBV5-4	TRBJ2-2	NA	CASSFPNTGELFF	TGTGCCAGCAGCTTCCCAAACACCGGGGAGCTGTTTTTT
NA	TRBV18	TRBJ2-3	NA	CASSLRDPSTDTQYF	TGTGCCAGCTCTCTCAGGGACCCTAGCACAGATACGCAGTATTTT
TRBD2	TRBV29-1	TRBJ2-5	NA	CSVATSGQETQYF	TGCAGCGTTGCGACTAGCGGACAAGAGACCCAGTACTTC
NA	TRBV6-6	TRBJ1-5	few	CASSRGGDQPQHF	TGTGCCAGCAGCCGAGGAGGTGACCAGCCCCAGCATTTT
NA	TRBV5-1	TRBJ2-1	NA	CASSFGGSYNEQFF	TGCGCCAGCAGCTTCGGAGGATCCTACAATGAGCAGTTCTTC
NA	TRBV27	TRBJ2-7	few	CASSLGIQRGEQYF	TGTGCCAGCAGTTTAGGGATCCAGAGGGGCGAGCAGTACTTC
NA	TRBV28	TRBJ1-6	many	CASARTGIDYNSPLHF	TGTGCCAGTGCCAGAACAGGGATCGACTATAATTCACCCCTCCACTTT
NA	TRBV10-3	TRBJ1-5	NA	CAIRGVRDQPQHF	TGTGCCATCAGGGGGGTGAGGGATCAGCCCCAGCATTTT
NA	TRBV27	TRBJ2-1	NA	CASSLGSFRPSSYNEQFF	TGTGCCAGCAGTTTAGGTTCTTTCCGCCCCAGCTCCTACAATGAGCAGTTCTTC
TRBD1	TRBV30	TRBJ1-4	NA	CAWSRDRGTEKLFF	TGTGCCTGGAGCAGGGACAGGGGAACTGAAAAACTGTTTTTT
TRBD2	TRBV7-2	TRBJ2-2	NA	CASSLLLAGSGELFF	TGTGCCAGCAGCTTACTACTAGCGGGGAGCGGGGAGCTGTTTTTT
NA	TRBV5-4	TRBJ2-7	NA	CASSLDTYEQYF	TGTGCCAGCAGCTTGGATACCTACGAGCAGTACTTC
NA	TRBV4-2	TRBJ1-5	NA	CASSQAGQPQHF	TGTGCCAGCAGCCAAGCTGGGCAGCCCCAGCATTTT
NA	TRBV7-8	TRBJ2-3	NA	CASSLRVLSGVAQYF	TGTGCCAGCAGTCTCAGGGTCCTATCCGGGGTGGCGCAGTATTTT
NA	TRBV5-1	TRBJ1-3	NA	CASSLEPPGASGNTIYF	TGCGCCAGCAGCTTGGAACCTCCGGGGGCTTCAGGAAACACCATATATTTT
TRBD1	TRBV4-3	TRBJ2-7	NA	CASSQGGTGIPSSYEQYF	TGCGCCAGCAGCCAAGGCGGGACAGGGATTCCCAGCTCCTACGAGCAGTACTTC
NA	TRBV4-3	TRBJ1-2	NA	CASSHVGVYGYTF	TGCGCCAGCAGCCACGTAGGAGTCTATGGCTACACCTTC